The 26 T cell receptor beta chains below were found in one sample sequenced in a study of early T cells in non-severe SARS-CoV-2 infection (dated by TCRdb to about 2021). Receptor libraries were prepared by 5' RACE. TCRdb lists the instrument as NextSeq 500. TCRdb reprocessing: public reads trimmed at Q25 with fastp, clones called with MiXCR, in-frame beta chains kept. All rows with the same CDR3 protein become a single entry with the most common DNA and genes. The sample table lists around 53,000 distinct CDR3 sequences, approximately 8.1% of them with a count of one. The biggest ten clones account for roughly 6.2% of the sample. Material: whole blood. The receptors shown here come from an adult who was a healthcare worker with PCR-confirmed SARS-CoV-2 infection or an uninfected control (not recorded which).

This clonotype appeared a few times. This chain uses TRBV28 with TRBJ1-3; 8 bases align to TRBD1. Germline V gene sequence: CDR1 MDHEN, CDR2 SYDVKM. J gave up 8 bases and V 7 bases, and 10 bases lay outside the gene matches. The CDR3 runs to 14 residues. CDR3 amino acids: CASNRQGIVDTIYF. The CDR3 nucleotides are TGTGCCAGCAATAGACAGGGGATTGTGGACACCATATATTTT.

This clonotype showed up many times. The rearrangement joins TRBV12-3 or TRBV12-4 to TRBJ2-1; D remains unclear. This CDR3 region has 14 residues. The V end lost 3 bases, the J end lost 0 bases, and 6 bases lay between the germline ends. The CDR3 loop reads CASSFGFSYNEQFF. The CDR3 bases are TGTGCCAGCAGTTTCGGTTTCTCCTACAATGAGCAGTTCTTC.

The gene calls are TRBV2 and TRBJ2-3, with D maybe TRBD1 (6 bases). From germline, CDR1 is SNHLY and CDR2 FYNNEI. The CDR3 has 14 amino acids. V dropped 7 bases and J dropped 4 bases, with 15 bases sitting between them. CDR3 in DNA: TGTGCCAGCAAGGCCAGGGGCCACTCAGATACGCAGTATTTT. Its translation: CASKARGHSDTQYF.

V is TRBV29-1 and J is TRBJ2-1, with D possibly being TRBD2 (6 bases). The CDR3 has 13 amino acids. The V gene's germline CDR1 is SQVTM and CDR2 ANQGSEA. Between the trimmed V and J ends, which lost 7 bases and 2 bases, there was a span of 12 bases. The CDR3 DNA reads as TGCAGCGGATGGAGGGAGACCTACAATGAGCAGTTCTTC. Encoded protein: CSGWRETYNEQFF.

This clonotype was recorded many times. The chain is built from TRBV30 and TRBJ2-7; 9 bases align to TRBD2. This CDR3 has 12 amino acids. The J segment lost 3 bases and the V segment lost 5 bases, leaving 2 bases of the junction unmatched. Germline V gives CDR1 GTSNPN, CDR2 SVGIG (reference sequence). The CDR3 sequence is CAWLAGSYEQYF. DNA of the CDR3: TGTGCCTGGCTAGCGGGGAGCTACGAGCAGTACTTC.

The J gene is TRBJ1-2, the V gene TRBV6-1, with 8 bases lining up with TRBD1. Germline-derived CDR1 and CDR2 are MNHNS and SASEGT. There are 14 residues in the CDR3. The V segment lost 6 bases and the J segment 4 bases; nucleotides outside the gene matches: 7. The chain's CDR3 is CASSRTGLGYGYTF. The CDR3 DNA reads TGTGCCAGCAGCAGGACAGGGCTTGGCTATGGCTACACCTTC.

This chain links TRBV7-2 with TRBJ2-3, with a tentative D call TRBD2 (6 bases). CDR1 is SGHTA and CDR2 is FQGNSA in the germline V gene. V lost 5 bases to trimming and J lost 0 bases, with 9 bases between them. The CDR3 runs to 14 residues. The CDR3: CASSPTSSTDTQYF. As DNA, the CDR3 is TGTGCCAGCAGCCCGACTAGTAGCACAGATACGCAGTATTTT.

This clonotype was counted at least ten times. This chain uses TRBV11-2 with TRBJ2-2; a weak D match, TRBD1 (6 bases). V lost 5 bases and J 1 base, leaving 8 bases between the germline ends. The CDR3 consists of 14 residues. Per the germline V gene, CDR1 is SGHAT and CDR2 is FQNNGV. Written as DNA, the CDR3 is TGTGCCAGCAGCCACAGGGAGAACACCGGGGAGCTGTTTTTT. Encoded protein: CASSHRENTGELFF.

Only a few counts were recorded for this clonotype. The rearrangement joins TRBV20-1 to TRBJ2-3, with 8 bases identical to TRBD2. The germline V gene encodes CDR1 DFQATT and CDR2 SNEGSKA (reference sequence). With V trimmed by 7 bases and J by 0 bases, 9 bases remained unmatched. The CDR3 contains 15 residues. The CDR3 is CSVPFSGGSTDTQYF. CDR3 DNA sequence: TGCAGTGTACCCTTCAGCGGGGGTAGCACAGATACGCAGTATTTT.

The chain links TRBV10-3 to TRBJ2-3; TRBD2 aligns across 16 bases. Germline V gives CDR1 ENHRY, CDR2 SYGVKD. The CDR3 length is 16 residues. V was clipped by 10 bases and J by 4 bases; unmatched bases: 8. The CDR3 region is CASSGTSGGAPDTQYF. In nucleotides, the CDR3 is TGTGCCAGCTCCGGGACTAGCGGGGGGGCCCCAGATACGCAGTATTTT.

This clonotype was seen more than once but under ten times. The rearrangement links TRBV20-1 to TRBJ1-1; no clear D gene. V dropped 0 bases and J dropped 2 bases, with 16 bases sitting between them. The CDR3 is 16 residues long. The germline V gene encodes CDR1 DFQATT and CDR2 SNEGSKA (reference sequence). This CDR3 is CSARDPGYPPNTEAFF. CDR3 nucleotides: TGCAGTGCTAGAGATCCTGGCTACCCACCCAACACTGAAGCTTTCTTT.

J is TRBJ2-3 and V is TRBV4-3; 8 bases align to TRBD2. CDR1 is LGHNA and CDR2 is YSLEER in the germline V gene. With V trimmed by 3 bases and J by 3 bases, 11 bases remained unmatched. CDR3 size: 17 residues. CDR3 in DNA: TGCGCCAGCAGCCAGGCCCTGGGAGCGGGGGTTACAGATACGCAGTATTTT. The encoded protein is CASSQALGAGVTDTQYF.

The chain couples TRBV14 to TRBJ2-6, with a possible D match to TRBD1 (6 bases). This CDR3 is built from 12 residues. CDR1 is SGHDN and CDR2 is FVKESK in the germline V gene. In nucleotides, the CDR3 is TGTGCAGTACAGGGAGGGGCCAACGTCCTGACTTTC. This gives the protein CAVQGGANVLTF.

There are many counts of this clonotype. This chain joins TRBV12-3 or TRBV12-4 and TRBJ2-5; D gene ambiguous. V was cut by 2 bases and J by 5 bases, with 12 bases left in between. CDR3 length: 14 amino acids. The CDR3 here is CASSLTSSTETQYF. The CDR3 DNA follows: TGTGCCAGCAGTTTAACTTCTTCTACGGAGACCCAGTACTTC.

This clonotype showed up many times. V and J are TRBV6-6 and TRBJ1-3, with TRBD1 as a possible D gene (6 bases). Germline V gene lookup returns CDR1 MNHNY and CDR2 SVGAGI (reference sequence). Trimming removed 4 bases from V and 8 bases from J, with 18 bases in between. The CDR3 spans 15 residues. This CDR3 reads CASSFTTGPGDTIYF. DNA for the CDR3: TGTGCCAGCAGTTTCACTACAGGGCCGGGAGACACCATATATTTT.

This clonotype was recorded a few times. The chain carries TRBV20-1 and TRBJ1-3; D remains ambiguous. Per the germline V gene, CDR1 is DFQATT and CDR2 is SNEGSKA (reference sequence). V dropped 2 bases and J dropped 0 bases, with 5 bases sitting between them. The CDR3 is made up of 13 amino acids. As DNA, the CDR3 is TGCAGTGCTAGATGGAGCTCTGGAAACACCATATATTTT. This codes for CSARWSSGNTIYF.

This clonotype occurred many times. The chain couples TRBV20-1 to TRBJ2-2, with a possible D match to TRBD1 (5 bases). V lost 6 bases to trimming and J lost 0 bases, with 11 bases between them. The CDR3 is 14 amino acids. From germline, CDR1 is DFQATT and CDR2 SNEGSKA (reference sequence). The CDR3 region is CSARQWTNTGELFF. As DNA, the CDR3 is TGCAGTGCGCGACAGTGGACGAACACCGGGGAGCTGTTTTTT.

In this sample, this clonotype turned up many times. This chain uses TRBV20-1 with TRBJ1-2; weak D call: TRBD1 (5 bases). This CDR3 has 15 residues. Trimming shortened V by 7 bases and J by 4 bases, and 22 bases separated the two germline ends. Germline loops: CDR1 DFQATT, CDR2 SNEGSKA (reference sequence). The CDR3 bases are TGCAGTGGGCAACCGTTTACAGGACCGGGCTATGGCTACACCTTC. It encodes CSGQPFTGPGYGYTF.

The chain employs TRBV19 and TRBJ1-5; the D is unclear. CDR1 is LNHDA and CDR2 is SQIVND in the germline V gene (reference sequence). The V end lost 10 bases, the J end lost 4 bases, and 11 bases lay between the germline ends. There are 12 residues in the CDR3. CDR3 sequence reads: CAIQGANQPQHF. CDR3 DNA: TGTGCCATCCAAGGAGCTAATCAGCCCCAGCATTTT. Based on the CDR3 plus reference TRBV19 and TRBJ1-5, the full variable domain is DGGITQSPKYLFRKEGQNVTLSCEQNLNHDAMYWYRQDPGQGLRLIYYSQIVNDFQKGDIAEGYSVSREKKESFPLTVTSAQKNPTAFYLCAIQGANQPQHFGDGTRLSIL.

The chain is built from TRBV10-1 and TRBJ2-3; D might be TRBD2 (5 bases). CDR3 size: 14 residues. In germline, CDR1 is WNHNN, CDR2 SYGVQD (reference sequence). V lost 4 bases and J 2 bases, leaving 10 bases between the germline ends. The CDR3 reads CASSVTGSTDTQYF. The CDR3 DNA sequence: TGCGCCAGCAGTGTAACGGGATCCACAGATACGCAGTATTTT.

This clonotype was observed a handful of times. The chain carries TRBV9 and TRBJ1-4; TRBD1 is a possible D gene (5 bases). The V and J ends lost 3 bases and 0 bases respectively, with 9 bases between them. Germline V gene sequence: CDR1 SGDLS, CDR2 YYNGEE. The CDR3 has 15 amino acids. The CDR3 sequence: CASSALQATNEKLFF. The CDR3 DNA reads TGTGCCAGCAGCGCCTTACAGGCAACTAATGAAAAACTGTTTTTT.

This clonotype appeared many times. The chain couples TRBV9 to TRBJ1-1; no firm D call. The V gene lost 4 bases and the J gene lost 4 bases, with 8 bases spanning the gap. Germline V lookup: CDR1 SGDLS, CDR2 YYNGEE. This CDR3 comprises 12 residues. CDR3 coding DNA: TGTGCCAGCAGCCCACTTCCCACTGAAGCTTTCTTT. This encodes CASSPLPTEAFF.

This clonotype is medium-sized. The chain couples TRBV27 to TRBJ2-1; tentative D call: TRBD1 (5 bases). CDR1 and CDR2 from the germline V gene are MNHEY and SMNVEV (reference sequence). V was trimmed by 2 bases and J by 2 bases, leaving 10 bases between them. The CDR3 is made up of 15 amino acids. The CDR3 DNA sequence: TGTGCCAGCAGTTTAGACAGTCCGACCTACAATGAGCAGTTCTTC. Translated: CASSLDSPTYNEQFF.

This clonotype has just a few counts. The chain combines TRBV19 with TRBJ2-2; 7 nucleotides match TRBD1. Germline V lookup: CDR1 LNHDA, CDR2 SQIVND (reference sequence). Germline trimming cut 6 bases from V and 3 bases from J; bases unmatched to any gene: 4. This CDR3 region has 14 residues. CDR3 sequence reads: CASRRDRDTGELFF. The CDR3 coding sequence is TGTGCCAGTAGACGTGACAGGGACACCGGGGAGCTGTTTTTT.

This clonotype was counted between two and nine times. This chain links TRBV5-1 with TRBJ1-4, with D unclear. The germline V and J ends were trimmed by 4 bases and 0 bases, with 10 bases remaining between them. This CDR3 has 15 amino acids. The germline CDR1 and CDR2 sequences are SGHRS and YFSETQ. In nucleotides, the CDR3 is TGCGCCAGCAGCACCTTGGGAACAACTAATGAAAAACTGTTTTTT. Translating it yields CASSTLGTTNEKLFF. Complete variable domain (other parts from reference TRBV5-1 and TRBJ1-4): KAGVTQTPRYLIKTRGQQVTLSCSPISGHRSVSWYQQTPGQGLQFLFEYFSETQRNKGNFPGRFSGRQFSNSRSEMNVSTLELGDSALYLCASSTLGTTNEKLFFGSGTQLSVL.

This clonotype showed up many times. The V gene is TRBV3-1, the J gene TRBJ1-1; TRBD1 is a possible D gene (5 bases). V lost 3 bases to trimming and J lost 2 bases, with 10 bases between them. Per the germline V gene, CDR1 is LGHDT and CDR2 is YNNKEL (reference sequence). This CDR3 is built from 14 residues. The CDR3 protein is CASSHGTKNTEAFF. CDR3 nucleotide sequence: TGTGCCAGCAGCCACGGGACGAAAAACACTGAAGCTTTCTTT. The variable domain in full, completed from reference TRBV3-1 and TRBJ1-1, reads DTAVSQTPKYLVTQMGNDKSIKCEQNLGHDTMYWYKQDSKKFLKIMFSYNNKELIINETVPNRFSPKSPDKAHLNLHINSLELGDSAVYFCASSHGTKNTEAFFGQGTRLTVV.